This T cell receptor (beta chain) emerged from a study of monozygotic twins with inflammatory bowel disease. The study's findings and limits: Evidence failed to back one strong IBD-linked signal or clonotype. Extra variability in the repertoires of patients may have come from differing immunosuppressive treatments.

Incorporation of UMIs carrying a 6-nucleotide sample barcode was performed by template switching. TCRdb processed the 5' RACE reads again and assigns one entry to each CDR3 protein, with no DNA. This repertoire includes approximately 420,000 distinct CDR3 sequences. The CDR3 contains 16 residues. The germline V gene encodes CDR1 DFQATT and CDR2 SNEGSKA (reference sequence). In regard to this clonotype: What it binds is unknown.

The sample was blood. The chain carries TRBV20-1 and TRBJ2-7; TCRdb's assignment of TRBD2 cannot be checked, as there is no DNA. The clonotype comes from a human donor with ulcerative colitis or Crohn's disease, or a healthy co-twin of an affected twin (not recorded which). The CDR3 here is CSALLTGGRIRREQYF.